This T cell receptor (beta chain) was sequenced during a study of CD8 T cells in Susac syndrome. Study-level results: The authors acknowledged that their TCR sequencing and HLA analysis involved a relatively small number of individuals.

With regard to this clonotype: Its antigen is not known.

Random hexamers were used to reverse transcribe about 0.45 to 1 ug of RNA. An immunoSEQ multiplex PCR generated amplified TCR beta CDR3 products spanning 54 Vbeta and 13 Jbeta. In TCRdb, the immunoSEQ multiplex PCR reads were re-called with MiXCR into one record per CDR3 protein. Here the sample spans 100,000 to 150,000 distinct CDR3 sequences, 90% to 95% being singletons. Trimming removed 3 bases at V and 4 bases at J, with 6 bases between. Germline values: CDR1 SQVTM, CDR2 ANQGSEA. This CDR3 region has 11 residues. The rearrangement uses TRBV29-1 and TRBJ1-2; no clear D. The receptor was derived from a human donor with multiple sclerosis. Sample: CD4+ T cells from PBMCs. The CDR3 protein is CSVEIGYGYTF. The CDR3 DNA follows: TGCAGCGTTGAGATCGGCTATGGCTACACCTTC.